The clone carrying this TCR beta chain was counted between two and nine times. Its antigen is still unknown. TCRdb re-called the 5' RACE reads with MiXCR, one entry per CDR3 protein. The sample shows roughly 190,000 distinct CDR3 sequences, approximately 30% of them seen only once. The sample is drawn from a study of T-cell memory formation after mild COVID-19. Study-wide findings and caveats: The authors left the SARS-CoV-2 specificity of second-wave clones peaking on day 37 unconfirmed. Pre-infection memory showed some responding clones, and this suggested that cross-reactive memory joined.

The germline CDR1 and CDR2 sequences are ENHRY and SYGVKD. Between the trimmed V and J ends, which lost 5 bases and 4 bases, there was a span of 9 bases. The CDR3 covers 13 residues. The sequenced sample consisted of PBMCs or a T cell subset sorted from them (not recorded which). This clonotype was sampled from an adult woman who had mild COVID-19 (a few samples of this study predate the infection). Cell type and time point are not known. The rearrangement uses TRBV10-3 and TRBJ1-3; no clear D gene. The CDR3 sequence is CAISPGAGNTIYF. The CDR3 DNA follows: TGTGCCATCAGTCCAGGCGCCGGAAACACCATATATTTT.